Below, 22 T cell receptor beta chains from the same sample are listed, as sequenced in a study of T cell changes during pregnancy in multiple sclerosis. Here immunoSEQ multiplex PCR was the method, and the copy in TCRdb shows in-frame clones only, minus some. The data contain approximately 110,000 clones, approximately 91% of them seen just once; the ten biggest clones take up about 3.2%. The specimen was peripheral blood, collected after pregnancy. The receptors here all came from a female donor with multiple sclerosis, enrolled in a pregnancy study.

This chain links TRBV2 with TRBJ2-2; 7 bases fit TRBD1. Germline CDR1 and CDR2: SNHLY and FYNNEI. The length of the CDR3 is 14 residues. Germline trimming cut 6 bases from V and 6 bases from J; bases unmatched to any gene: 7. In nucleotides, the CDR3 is TGTGCCAGCAGCCTAGACAGGGTTGCCGGGGAGCTGTTTTTT. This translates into CASSLDRVAGELFF.

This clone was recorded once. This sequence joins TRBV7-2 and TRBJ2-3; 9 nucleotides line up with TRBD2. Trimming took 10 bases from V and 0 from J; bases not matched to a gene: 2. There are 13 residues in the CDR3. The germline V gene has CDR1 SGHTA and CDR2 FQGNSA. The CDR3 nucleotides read TGTGCCACGCGGGGGGGTAGCACAGATACGCAGTATTTT. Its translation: CATRGGSTDTQYF.

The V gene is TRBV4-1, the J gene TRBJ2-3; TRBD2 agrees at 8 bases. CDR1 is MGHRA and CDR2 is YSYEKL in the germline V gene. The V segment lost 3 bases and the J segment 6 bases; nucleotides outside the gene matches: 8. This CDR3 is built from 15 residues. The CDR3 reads CASSQRGTSLDTQYF. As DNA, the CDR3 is TGCGCCAGCAGCCAGAGGGGGACTAGTTTGGATACGCAGTATTTT.

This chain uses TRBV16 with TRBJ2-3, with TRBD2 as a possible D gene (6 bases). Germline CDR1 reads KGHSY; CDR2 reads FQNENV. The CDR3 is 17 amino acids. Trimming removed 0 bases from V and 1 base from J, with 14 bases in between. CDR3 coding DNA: TGTGCCAGCAGCCAATCGATTACGTGGGGGGGCACAGATACGCAGTATTTT. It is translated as CASSQSITWGGTDTQYF.

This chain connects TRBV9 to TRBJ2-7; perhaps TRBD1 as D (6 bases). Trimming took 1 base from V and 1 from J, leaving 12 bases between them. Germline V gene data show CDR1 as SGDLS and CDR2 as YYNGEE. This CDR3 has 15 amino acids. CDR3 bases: TGTGCCAGCAGCGTATTGGACAGCCATTCCTACGAGCAGTACTTC. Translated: CASSVLDSHSYEQYF.

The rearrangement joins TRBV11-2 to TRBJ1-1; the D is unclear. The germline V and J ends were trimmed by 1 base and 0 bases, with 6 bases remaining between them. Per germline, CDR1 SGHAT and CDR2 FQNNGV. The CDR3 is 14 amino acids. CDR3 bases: TGTGCCAGCAGCTTAGGGTCAGTGAACACTGAAGCTTTCTTT. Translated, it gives CASSLGSVNTEAFF.

The CDR3 here is CASSELAVTSPLHF. The CDR3 nucleotides are TGCGCCAGCAGTGAGCTTGCAGTAACTTCACCCCTCCACTTT. This chain uses TRBV10-2 with TRBJ1-6; D not certain. Looked up from germline, CDR1 is WSHSY and CDR2 is SAAADI. The CDR3 has 14 amino acids. Deletions cut 2 bases from V and 9 bases from J, with 11 bases between.

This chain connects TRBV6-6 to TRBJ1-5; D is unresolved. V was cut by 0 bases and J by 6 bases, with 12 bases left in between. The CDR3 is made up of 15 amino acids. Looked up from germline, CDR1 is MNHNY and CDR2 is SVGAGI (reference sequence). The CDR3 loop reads CASSYSGLRSQPQHF. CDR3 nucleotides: TGTGCCAGCAGTTACTCGGGTCTGAGGTCTCAGCCCCAGCATTTT.

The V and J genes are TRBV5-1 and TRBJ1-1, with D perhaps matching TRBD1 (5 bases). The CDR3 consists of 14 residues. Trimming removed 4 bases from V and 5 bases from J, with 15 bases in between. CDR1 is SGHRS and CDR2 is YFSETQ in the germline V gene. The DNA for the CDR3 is TGCGCCAGCAGCCTAGGGGAAAAGAATACTGAAGCTTTCTTT. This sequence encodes CASSLGEKNTEAFF.

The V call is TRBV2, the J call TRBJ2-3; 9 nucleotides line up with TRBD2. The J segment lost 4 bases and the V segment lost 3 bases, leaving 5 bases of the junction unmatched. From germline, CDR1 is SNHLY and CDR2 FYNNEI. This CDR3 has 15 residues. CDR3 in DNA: TGTGCCAGCAGTGAGCGGGGGGGCCCCCCAGATACGCAGTATTTT. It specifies CASSERGGPPDTQYF. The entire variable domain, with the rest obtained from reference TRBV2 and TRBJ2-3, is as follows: EPEVTQTPSHQVTQMGQEVILRCVPISNHLYFYWYRQILGQKVEFLVSFYNNEISEKSEIFDDQFSVERPDGSNFTLKIRSTKLEDSAMYFCASSERGGPPDTQYFGPGTRLTVL.

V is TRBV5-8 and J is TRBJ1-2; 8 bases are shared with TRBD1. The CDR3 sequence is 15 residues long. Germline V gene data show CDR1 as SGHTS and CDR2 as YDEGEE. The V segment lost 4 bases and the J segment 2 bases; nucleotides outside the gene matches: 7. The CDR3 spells CASSQGQGWNYGYTF. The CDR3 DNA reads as TGTGCCAGCAGCCAAGGACAGGGTTGGAACTATGGCTACACCTTC.

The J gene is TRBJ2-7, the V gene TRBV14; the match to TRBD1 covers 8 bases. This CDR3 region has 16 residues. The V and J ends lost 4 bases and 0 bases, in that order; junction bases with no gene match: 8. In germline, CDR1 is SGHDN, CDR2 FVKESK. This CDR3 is CASSPHSGTGSYEQYF. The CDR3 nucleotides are TGTGCCAGCAGCCCCCATTCGGGGACAGGCTCCTACGAGCAGTACTTC.

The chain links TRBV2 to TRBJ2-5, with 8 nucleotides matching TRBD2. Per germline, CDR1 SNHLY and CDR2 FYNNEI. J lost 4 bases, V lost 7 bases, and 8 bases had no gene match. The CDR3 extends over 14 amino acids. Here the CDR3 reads CASKPPGLGETQYF. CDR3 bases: TGTGCCAGCAAACCCCCGGGACTAGGAGAGACCCAGTACTTC.

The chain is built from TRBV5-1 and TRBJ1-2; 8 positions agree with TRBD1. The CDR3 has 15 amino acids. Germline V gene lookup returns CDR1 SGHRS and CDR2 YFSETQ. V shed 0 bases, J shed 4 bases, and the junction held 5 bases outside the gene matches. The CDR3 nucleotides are TGCGCCAGCAGCTTGGACGGACAGGGCGGCTATGGCTACACCTTC. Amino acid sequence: CASSLDGQGGYGYTF.

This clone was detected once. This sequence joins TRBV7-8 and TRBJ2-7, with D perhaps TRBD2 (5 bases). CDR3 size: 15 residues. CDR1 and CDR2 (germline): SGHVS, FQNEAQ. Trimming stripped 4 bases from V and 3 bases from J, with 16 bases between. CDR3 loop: CASSYRTDPFYEQYF. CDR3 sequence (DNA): TGTGCCAGCAGCTACCGGACTGACCCCTTCTACGAGCAGTACTTC. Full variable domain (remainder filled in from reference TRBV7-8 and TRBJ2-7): GAGVSQSPRYKVAKRGQDVALRCDPISGHVSLFWYQQALGQGPEFLTYFQNEAQLDKSGLPSDRFFAERPEGSVSTLKIQRTQQEDSAVYLCASSYRTDPFYEQYFGPGTRLTVT.

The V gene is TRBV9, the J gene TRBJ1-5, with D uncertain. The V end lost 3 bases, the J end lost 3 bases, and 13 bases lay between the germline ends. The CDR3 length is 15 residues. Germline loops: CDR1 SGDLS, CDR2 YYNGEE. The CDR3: CASSEDGGYNQPQHF. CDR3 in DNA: TGTGCCAGCAGCGAGGACGGAGGTTACAATCAGCCCCAGCATTTT.

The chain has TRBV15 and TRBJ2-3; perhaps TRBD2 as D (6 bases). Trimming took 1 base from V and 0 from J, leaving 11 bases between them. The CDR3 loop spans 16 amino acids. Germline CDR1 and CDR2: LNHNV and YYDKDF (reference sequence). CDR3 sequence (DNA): TGTGCCACCAGCAGAGTGCGGGGCAGGAGCACAGATACGCAGTATTTT. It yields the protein CATSRVRGRSTDTQYF. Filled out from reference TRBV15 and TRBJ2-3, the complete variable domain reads DAMVIQNPRYQVTQFGKPVTLSCSQTLNHNVMYWYQQKSSQAPKLLFHYYDKDFNNEADTPDNFQSRRPNTSFCFLDIRSPGLGDTAMYLCATSRVRGRSTDTQYFGPGTRLTVL.

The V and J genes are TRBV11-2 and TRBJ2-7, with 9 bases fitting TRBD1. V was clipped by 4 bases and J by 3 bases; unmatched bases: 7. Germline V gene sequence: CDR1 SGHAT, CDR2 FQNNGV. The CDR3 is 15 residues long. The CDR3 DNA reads TGTGCCAGCAGCTCCCTCTGGACAGGGGACTACGAGCAGTACTTC. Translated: CASSSLWTGDYEQYF.

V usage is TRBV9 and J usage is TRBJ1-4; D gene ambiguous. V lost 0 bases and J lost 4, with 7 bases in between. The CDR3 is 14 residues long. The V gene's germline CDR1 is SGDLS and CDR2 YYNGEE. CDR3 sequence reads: CASSVGVYNEKLFF. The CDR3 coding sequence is TGTGCCAGCAGCGTAGGCGTATATAATGAAAAACTGTTTTTT.

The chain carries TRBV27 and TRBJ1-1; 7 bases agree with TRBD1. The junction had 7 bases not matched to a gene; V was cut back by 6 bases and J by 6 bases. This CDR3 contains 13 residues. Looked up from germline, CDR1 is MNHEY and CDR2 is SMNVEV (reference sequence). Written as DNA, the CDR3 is TGTGCCAGCAGATATATCAGGGGGGCTGAAGCTTTCTTT. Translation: CASRYIRGAEAFF.

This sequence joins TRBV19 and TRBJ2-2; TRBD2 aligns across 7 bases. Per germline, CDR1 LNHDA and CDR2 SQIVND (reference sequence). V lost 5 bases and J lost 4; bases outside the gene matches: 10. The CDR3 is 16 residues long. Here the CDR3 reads CASSPSRGEVTGELFF. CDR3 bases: TGTGCCAGTAGTCCCTCCCGGGGGGAGGTCACCGGGGAGCTGTTTTTT.

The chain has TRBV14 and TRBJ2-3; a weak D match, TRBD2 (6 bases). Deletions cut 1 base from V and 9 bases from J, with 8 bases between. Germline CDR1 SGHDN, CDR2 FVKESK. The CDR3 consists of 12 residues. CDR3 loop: CASSQGLATQYF. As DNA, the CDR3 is TGTGCCAGCAGCCAAGGGCTAGCGACGCAGTATTTT.